This is a list of T cell receptor beta chains from one sample in a study of regulatory T cells in long-lasting Graves disease. One entry per CDR3 protein results from TCRdb running MiXCR on the multiplex PCR reads. Of about 520,000 distinct CDR3 sequences in the sample, approximately 12% are singletons; the top ten hold 8% to 10%. The data were also submitted as part of a second study, on T cells in Graves' hyperthyroidism and ophthalmopathy.

The starting material was peripheral blood mononuclear cells (PBMCs), obtained at new diagnosis, from a patient treated with antithyroid drugs. Source of these receptors: a woman aged 25 to 39 with Graves disease. CDR3s include the opening cysteine and the closing phenylalanine or tryptophan. The order of the fields is CDR3 length, clone size, J gene, D gene, V gene, CDR3 protein, CDR3 DNA. D genes are given only for firm matches. Clone size is not always given. Where it is, it says once, few, many or a class for expanded clones.

CDR3 length: 19; clone size: many; J gene: TRBJ2-6; D gene: -; V gene: TRBV28; CDR3 protein: CASSQIRGGPVTGANVLTF; CDR3 DNA: TGTGCCAGCAGTCAGATCAGGGGAGGGCCCGTAACTGGGGCCAACGTCCTGACTTTC
CDR3 length: 14; clone size: -; J gene: TRBJ1-4; D gene: -; V gene: TRBV20-1; CDR3 protein: CSARDVATNEKLFF; CDR3 DNA: TGCAGTGCTAGAGATGTTGCAACTAATGAAAAACTGTTTTTT
CDR3 length: 14; clone size: few; J gene: TRBJ1-1; D gene: -; V gene: TRBV28; CDR3 protein: CASSPGAPGTEAFF; CDR3 DNA: TGTGCCAGCAGCCCGGGGGCGCCGGGGACTGAAGCTTTCTTT
CDR3 length: 16; clone size: -; J gene: TRBJ2-2; D gene: -; V gene: TRBV11-2; CDR3 protein: CASKRVGRLDTGELFF; CDR3 DNA: TGTGCCAGCAAAAGAGTCGGACGCCTCGACACCGGGGAGCTGTTTTTT
CDR3 length: 14; clone size: once; J gene: TRBJ1-3; D gene: -; V gene: TRBV18; CDR3 protein: CASSPPTAGNTIYF; CDR3 DNA: TGTGCCAGCTCACCACCGACAGCAGGGAACACCATATATTTT
CDR3 length: 11; clone size: -; J gene: TRBJ2-3; D gene: -; V gene: TRBV20-1; CDR3 protein: CSARDQFQQYF; CDR3 DNA: TGCAGTGCTAGAGACCAGTTCCAACAGTATTTT
CDR3 length: 17; clone size: many; J gene: TRBJ2-5; D gene: TRBD1; V gene: TRBV11-3; CDR3 protein: CASSLDKRQGAQETQYF; CDR3 DNA: TGTGCCAGCAGCTTGGATAAAAGACAGGGGGCCCAAGAGACCCAGTACTTC
CDR3 length: 15; clone size: many; J gene: TRBJ1-4; D gene: -; V gene: TRBV29-1; CDR3 protein: CSVGEWGRHNEKLFF; CDR3 DNA: TGCAGCGTTGGAGAGTGGGGACGGCATAATGAAAAACTGTTTTTT
CDR3 length: 13; clone size: many; J gene: TRBJ2-7; D gene: TRBD2; V gene: TRBV20-1; CDR3 protein: CSVGGRPTYEQYF; CDR3 DNA: TGCAGTGTCGGCGGGAGGCCTACCTACGAGCAGTACTTC
CDR3 length: 17; clone size: many; J gene: TRBJ2-1; D gene: TRBD2; V gene: TRBV6-1; CDR3 protein: CASSEGKGLAGINEQFF; CDR3 DNA: TGTGCCAGCAGTGAAGGGAAAGGGCTAGCGGGAATCAATGAGCAGTTCTTC
CDR3 length: 16; clone size: -; J gene: TRBJ2-1; D gene: TRBD2; V gene: TRBV24-1; CDR3 protein: CATSDQSGGAYNEQFF; CDR3 DNA: TGTGCCACCAGTGACCAGAGCGGGGGAGCCTACAATGAGCAGTTCTTC
CDR3 length: 17; clone size: once; J gene: TRBJ2-3; D gene: TRBD2; V gene: TRBV20-1; CDR3 protein: CSARPTSGSLLTDTQYF; CDR3 DNA: TGCAGTGCTAGACCGACTAGCGGGAGTTTACTCACAGATACGCAGTATTTT